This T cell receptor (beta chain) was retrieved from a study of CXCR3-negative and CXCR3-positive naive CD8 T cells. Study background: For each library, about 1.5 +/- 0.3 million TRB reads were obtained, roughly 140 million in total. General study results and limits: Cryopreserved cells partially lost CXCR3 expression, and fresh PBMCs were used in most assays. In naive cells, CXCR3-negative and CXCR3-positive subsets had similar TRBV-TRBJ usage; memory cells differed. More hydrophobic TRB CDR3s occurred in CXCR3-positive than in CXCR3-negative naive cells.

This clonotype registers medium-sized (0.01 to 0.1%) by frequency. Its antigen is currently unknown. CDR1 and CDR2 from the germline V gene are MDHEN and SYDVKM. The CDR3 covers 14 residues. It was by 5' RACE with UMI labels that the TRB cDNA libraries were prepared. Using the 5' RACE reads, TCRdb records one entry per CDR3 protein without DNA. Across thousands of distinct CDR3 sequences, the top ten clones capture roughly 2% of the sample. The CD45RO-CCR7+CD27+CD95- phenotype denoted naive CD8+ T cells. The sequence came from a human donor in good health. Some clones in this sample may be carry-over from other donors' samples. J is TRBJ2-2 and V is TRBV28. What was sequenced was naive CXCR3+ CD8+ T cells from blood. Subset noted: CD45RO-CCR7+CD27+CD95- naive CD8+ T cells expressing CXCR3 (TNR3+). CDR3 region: CATDRIANTGELFF.